The 3 T cell receptor beta chains given below trace back to one sample, sequenced in a study of post-analysis software for immune sequencing data. Study conclusions and caveats: TRBV5-6, TRBV5-1 and TRBV20-1 belonged to a set of roughly 5 TRBV segments that were more frequent in patients than controls.

Included in the TCR beta cDNA libraries were unique molecular identifiers. TCRdb reprocessed the PCR reads via MiXCR and lists one record per CDR3 protein. Here the sample spans roughly 800,000 distinct CDR3 sequences, 25% to 30% being singletons. No cognate antigen is known for these TCRs. The sample consisted of blood. Receptor source: a girl aged 10-17 years with multiple sclerosis.

In its sample, this clonotype was seen a few times. The genes are TRBV9 and TRBJ2-7; TRBD2 is a possible D gene (5 bases). V was clipped by 0 bases and J by 7 bases, with 8 bases between them. The CDR3 loop spans 12 amino acids. The germline gives CDR1 SGDLS, CDR2 YYNGEE. The DNA of the CDR3 is TGTGCCAGCAGCGTAGCCTCGGGGGAGCAGTACTTC. Amino acids: CASSVASGEQYF.

The J gene is TRBJ2-3, the V gene TRBV20-1; 7 positions agree with TRBD1. V lost 5 bases and J lost 3; bases outside the gene matches: 11. The CDR3 sequence is 15 residues long. Germline-derived CDR1 and CDR2 are DFQATT and SNEGSKA (reference sequence). CDR3 loop: CSAQVPGQTTDTQYF. The CDR3 nucleotides read TGCAGTGCTCAGGTACCGGGACAGACTACAGATACGCAGTATTTT.

The chain couples TRBV7-2 to TRBJ2-3, with 7 nucleotides matching TRBD1. The CDR3 is 15 amino acids. J was trimmed by 1 base and V by 5 bases; bases with no gene match: 6. CDR1 is SGHTA, CDR2 FQGNSA, per germline. The CDR3 is CASSKRTGRTDTQYF. In nucleotides, the CDR3 is TGTGCCAGCAGCAAAAGGACAGGCCGCACAGATACGCAGTATTTT.